This TCR beta chain came from a study of blood T cell repertoires in COVID-19. The CDR3 runs to 15 residues. Trimming cost V 5 bases and J 3 bases, with 14 bases left between them. CDR1 and CDR2 (germline): LNHDA, SQIVND (reference sequence). In the source study's methods: It was from reference gene primer amplification that nucleated cell counts were estimated. The data were produced by immunoSEQ multiplex PCR, yet TCRdb's version contains in-frame clones alone and is incomplete. The V and J calls and clone size are taken from that table; D and trimming were inferred from the DNA. Among some 180,000 clones listed, 70% to 80% were seen once.

The V call is TRBV19, the J call TRBJ2-4, with a weak D call TRBD1 (5 bases). This clonotype was obtained from a man between 45 and 60 years old who had recovered from COVID-19. Sample: peripheral blood. The CDR3 DNA reads as TGTGCCAGTAGTCCCCAGGGTTTTGTCAAAAACATTCAGTACTTC. Translated: CASSPQGFVKNIQYF.